This T cell receptor (beta chain) originates from a study of CD8 T cells in ankylosing spondylitis. The germline gives CDR1 LGHDT, CDR2 YNNKEL (reference sequence). This CDR3 has 14 amino acids. Only one count was recorded for this clonotype. An end of the junction does not agree with germline; a read error may underlie this. TCRdb analysed the 5' RACE reads with MiXCR anew, one entry per CDR3 protein. The table includes about 130,000 distinct CDR3 sequences, roughly 13% detected once. This receptor was obtained from a female donor with ankylosing spondylitis or in good health (not recorded which). V is TRBV3-1 and J is TRBJ2-3; D assignment may be TRBD1 or TRBD2 (6 bases each). Sequencing was done on a sample of blood, either unsorted or a sorted T cell fraction (not recorded which). CDR3 sequence (DNA): TGTGCCCGCAGCCAAGGGGGGAGAACAGATACGCAGTATTTT. It yields the protein CARSQGGRTDTQYF.